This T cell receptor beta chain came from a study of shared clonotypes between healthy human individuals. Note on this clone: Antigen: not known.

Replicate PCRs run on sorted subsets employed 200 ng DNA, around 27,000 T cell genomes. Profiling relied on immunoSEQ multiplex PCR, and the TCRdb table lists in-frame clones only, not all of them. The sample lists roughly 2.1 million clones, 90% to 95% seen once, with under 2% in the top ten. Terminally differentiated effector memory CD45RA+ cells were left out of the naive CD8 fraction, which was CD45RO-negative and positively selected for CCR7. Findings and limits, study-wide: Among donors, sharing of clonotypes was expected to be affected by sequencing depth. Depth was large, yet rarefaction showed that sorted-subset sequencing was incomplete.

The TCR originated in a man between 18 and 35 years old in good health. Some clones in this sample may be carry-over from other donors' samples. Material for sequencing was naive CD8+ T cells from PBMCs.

The CDR3 DNA reads as TGTGCCTGGAGCTCGGACACGCTCTCATACTCTAACTATGGCTACACCTTC. It yields the protein CAWSSDTLSYSNYGYTF. The chain uses TRBV30 and TRBJ1-2; maybe TRBD1 (5 bases). Trimming shortened V by 3 bases and J by 0 bases, and 20 bases separated the two germline ends. The germline CDR1 and CDR2 sequences are GTSNPN and SVGIG (reference sequence). The CDR3 covers 17 residues.